Sequencing of this T cell receptor beta chain was carried out in a study of technical replicates of blood from a handful of donors. The ends were cut back, 4 bases at V and 2 bases at J, with 16 bases in the middle. Germline CDR1 SNHLY, CDR2 FYNNEI. This CDR3 is built from 16 residues. The assay was immunoSEQ multiplex PCR, and TCRdb's table has in-frame clones only and misses some. The sample lists approximately 100,000 clones, under 97% occurring once. This chain links TRBV2 with TRBJ2-3, with D possibly TRBD2 on 5 matching bases. The sample was T cells isolated from PBMCs. The clonotype was recovered from a human donor in good health. DNA for the CDR3: TGTGCCAGCAGTGGAGGGCGGTTACGGGACACAGATACGCAGTATTTT. Amino acids: CASSGGRLRDTDTQYF.